Ten or more counts support the clone carrying this T cell receptor beta chain. Its cognate antigen is unknown. This record belongs to a study of T-cell reconstitution after alpha-beta-depleted transplantation in children. Notes on the study in general: Several patients had high TCRbeta diversity at day 60; it came from surviving recipient T cells and thymic progenitors. After one year, T-cell counts and TCRbeta diversity mostly came from new T cells. Several hundred expanded graft clones reportedly were the source of alpha-beta T cells about two months after transplant.

The library targeted TCRbeta and was prepared with unique molecular identifiers. TCRdb redid the calling of the PCR reads with MiXCR, one entry per CDR3 protein. This table has about 16,000 distinct CDR3 sequences, about 7.7% appearing once. The CDR3 runs 11 residues. The ends were cut back, 3 bases at V and 8 bases at J, with 8 bases in the middle. The germline V gene encodes CDR1 DFQATT and CDR2 SNEGSKA (reference sequence). The sample was PBMCs, mostly from graft donor cells, taken 60 days after TCRalphabeta/CD19-depleted stem cell transplant. The rearrangement joins TRBV20-1 to TRBJ2-1, with D unresolved. The TCR originated in a boy less than two years old who had a stem cell transplant for Wiskott-Aldrich syndrome, so the T cells may come from the graft donor. The CDR3 DNA is TGCAGTGCTAGTAAGTCCGATGAGCAGTTCTTC. Translated: CSASKSDEQFF.